This T cell receptor beta chain originates from a study of regulatory T cells in long-lasting Graves disease. The germline V gene encodes CDR1 SGHAT and CDR2 FQNNGV. Trimming stripped 1 base from V and 0 bases from J, with 7 bases between. This CDR3 comprises 16 residues. The time point here: persistent/refractory GD, antithyroid drugs over 5 years with positive TRAb. The TCR library was made from RNA that had been extracted from PBMCs in TRIzol. Arm-PCR with iRepertoire HTBI primers amplified the CDR3 regions for these TCR beta libraries. TCRdb re-derived calls from the multiplex PCR reads in MiXCR, one entry per CDR3 protein. The repertoire has 430,000 or so distinct CDR3 sequences, around 20% of them found once; the top ten carry approximately 14%.

The V call is TRBV11-2, the J call TRBJ2-6; D is perhaps TRBD1 (5 bases). The sequence was obtained from a female donor with Graves disease. Specimen: peripheral blood mononuclear cells (PBMCs), collected when the disease was refractory, from a patient treated with antithyroid drugs. CDR3 nucleotide sequence: TGTGCCAGCAGCTTAGGGGGCCGCTCTGGGGCCAACGTCCTGACTTTC. This codes for CASSLGGRSGANVLTF.